In its sample, the clone carrying this T cell receptor beta chain was seen many times. Its antigen is unknown. Trimming removed 3 bases at V and 3 bases at J, with 15 bases between. Germline V gives CDR1 DFQATT, CDR2 SNEGSKA (reference sequence). CDR3 length: 14 residues. This specimen belongs to a study of T-cell reconstitution after alpha-beta-depleted transplantation in children. Study-wide results and caveats: Alpha-beta T cells present about two months after transplant were reported to originate from several hundred expanded graft clones. At the one-year point after transplant, T-cell counts and TCRbeta diversity were found to come mostly from T cells that had been newly produced. Diversity of TCRbeta at day 60 was high in some patients, arising from surviving recipient T cells and thymic progenitors.

Researchers prepared the TCRbeta library using unique molecular identifiers, the study reports. TCRdb itself ran the PCR reads through MiXCR, one entry per CDR3 protein. The sample yields some 180,000 distinct CDR3 sequences, about 7% seen once. The receptor's source is a boy aged 2 to 10 with acute lymphoblastic leukemia, due to receive a stem cell transplant. The specimen comprised PBMCs, sampled before TCRalphabeta/CD19-depleted stem cell transplant. The chain joins TRBV20-1 to TRBJ2-7, with D tentatively TRBD1 (6 bases). DNA for the CDR3: TGCAGTGCTAGCCCTGCACAGGGTATCTACGAGCAGTACTTC. It specifies CSASPAQGIYEQYF.